This TCR beta chain was retrieved from a study of blood T cell repertoires in COVID-19. Study-level information: Whether acute or convalescent, the COVID-19 samples came from the United States, Italy and Spain.

Study members were between roughly 18 and 90 years old and lived in 24 US regions. Per the study methods: Estimation of nucleated cell counts relied on the amplification of reference gene primers. Some clones are missing from TCRdb's copy, which holds only in-frame ones; the method was immunoSEQ multiplex PCR. V and J calls plus clone size are reproduced from that table; the DNA served to infer D and trimming. The repertoire consists of almost 200,000 clones, with 70% to 90% occurring once and the leading ten covering around 8%. The receptor was isolated from a woman between 18 and 29 years old who had recovered from COVID-19. The sample was PBMCs or T cells enriched from blood (not recorded which).

The CDR3 DNA is TGCAGCCCATTCTGGGTAGGGGGAGGGGGTAGGAACACTGAAGCTTTCTTT. Amino acids: CSPFWVGGGGRNTEAFF. This chain uses TRBV29-1 with TRBJ1-1, with D perhaps matching TRBD1 (6 bases). Per germline, CDR1 SQVTM and CDR2 ANQGSEA. The CDR3 covers 17 residues. V lost 8 bases, J lost 1 base, and 26 bases lay in between. The full variable domain, rest sourced from reference TRBV29-1 and TRBJ1-1, is SAVISQKPSRDICQRGTSLTIQCQVDSQVTMMFWYRQQPGQSLTLIATANQGSEATYESGFVIDKFPISRPNLTFSTLTVSNMSPEDSSIYLCSPFWVGGGGRNTEAFFGQGTRLTVV.